The 25 T cell receptor beta chains presented below share a single source sample, sequenced in a study of cytotoxic CD8 clonotypes in ibrutinib-treated CLL. Using immunoSEQ multiplex PCR, the repertoire was profiled, and TCRdb retains in-frame clones only, with some absent. The sample has about 160,000 clones, roughly 84% seen once. Specimen: PBMCs, collected at disease progression, from a patient treated with ibrutinib. The receptors shown here come from a human donor with chronic lymphocytic leukemia.

The chain recombines TRBV5-6 with TRBJ2-7; possibly TRBD1 for D (5 bases). CDR1 is SGHDT, CDR2 YYEEEE, per germline. V lost 4 bases and J 2 bases, leaving 10 bases between the germline ends. The CDR3 has 13 residues. The CDR3 region is CASSPMDTYEQYF. CDR3 DNA sequence: TGTGCCAGCAGCCCGATGGACACCTACGAGCAGTACTTC.

V is TRBV11-2 and J is TRBJ2-1, with D unclear. V lost 2 bases to trimming and J lost 9 bases, with 14 bases between them. This CDR3 contains 14 residues. CDR1 is SGHAT, CDR2 FQNNGV, per germline. The CDR3 coding sequence is TGTGCCAGCAGCTTATTACTCATCACTGGTGAGCAGTTCTTC. It is translated as CASSLLLITGEQFF.

This chain connects TRBV7-2 to TRBJ1-5; the D is unclear. CDR1 and CDR2 (germline): SGHTA, FQGNSA. This CDR3 comprises 14 residues. The V and J ends lost 7 bases and 8 bases respectively, with 18 bases between them. Here the CDR3 DNA reads TGTGCCAGCACCCCACGCGGAGGGATCGAGCCCCAGCATTTT. It yields the protein CASTPRGGIEPQHF. Combining the CDR3 with reference TRBV7-2 and TRBJ1-5 gives the whole variable domain GAGVSQSPSNKVTEKGKDVELRCDPISGHTALYWYRQSLGQGLEFLIYFQGNSAPDKSGLPSDRFSAERTGGSVSTLTIQRTQQEDSAVYLCASTPRGGIEPQHFGDGTRLSIL.

The chain employs TRBV5-1 and TRBJ2-2; 8 bases align to TRBD1. The CDR3 loop spans 14 amino acids. Trimming took 7 bases from V and 5 from J; bases not matched to a gene: 7. The germline V gene encodes CDR1 SGHRS and CDR2 YFSETQ. CDR3 nucleotide sequence: TGCGCCAGCTATAGGGACAGGTTAACCGGGGAGCTGTTTTTT. This codes for CASYRDRLTGELFF.

This chain links TRBV19 with TRBJ1-5, with TRBD1 as a possible D gene (6 bases). There are 15 residues in the CDR3. With 5 bases removed from V and 1 base from J, the gap between germline ends came to 12 bases. Germline V gives CDR1 LNHDA, CDR2 SQIVND (reference sequence). CDR3 sequence: CASSVGTRSNQPQHF. CDR3 in DNA: TGTGCCAGTAGTGTTGGGACAAGAAGCAATCAGCCCCAGCATTTT.

This clone was counted a single time. The chain combines TRBV28 with TRBJ1-4, with D uncertain. Trimming shortened V by 5 bases and J by 0 bases, and 10 bases separated the two germline ends. The CDR3 is 15 residues long. The V gene's germline CDR1 is MDHEN and CDR2 SYDVKM. CDR3 in DNA: TGTGCCAGCAGTCCCCAAACACCAACTAATGAAAAACTGTTTTTT. Amino acid sequence: CASSPQTPTNEKLFF.

The V and J genes are TRBV4-1 and TRBJ2-5; D gene unclear. Trimming cost V 1 base and J 5 bases, with 14 bases left between them. CDR1 is MGHRA and CDR2 is YSYEKL in the germline V gene. The CDR3 consists of 15 residues. In nucleotides, the CDR3 is TGCGCCAGCAGCCAAGGCACCAAGGCGGAGGAGACCCAGTACTTC. It is translated as CASSQGTKAEETQYF.

In this sample, this clone turned up once. The V gene is TRBV18, the J gene TRBJ2-7; the D is unclear. The CDR3 runs to 13 residues. V was pared by 6 bases and J by 2 bases, with 11 bases between. CDR1 is KGHSH, CDR2 LQKENI, per germline. The chain's CDR3 is CASSRSGPYEQYF. The CDR3 region has the DNA TGTGCCAGCTCTAGGTCAGGACCCTACGAGCAGTACTTC.

This chain uses TRBV9 with TRBJ2-3, with TRBD2 as a possible D gene (5 bases). V lost 2 bases and J 0 bases, leaving 7 bases between the germline ends. The germline CDR1 and CDR2 sequences are SGDLS and YYNGEE. The CDR3 has 14 amino acids. CDR3 sequence (DNA): TGTGCCAGCAGCGTTTCGGGGAGCACAGATACGCAGTATTTT. Translating it yields CASSVSGSTDTQYF. The complete variable domain, with remaining parts taken from reference TRBV9 and TRBJ2-3, reads DSGVTQTPKHLITATGQRVTLRCSPRSGDLSVYWYQQSLDQGLQFLIQYYNGEERAKGNILERFSAQQFPDLHSELNLSSLELGDSALYFCASSVSGSTDTQYFGPGTRLTVL.

The CDR3 region is CASSPMARGADTGELFF. The CDR3 region has the DNA TGTGCCAGCAGTCCGATGGCCAGGGGGGCGGACACCGGGGAGCTGTTTTTT. The chain links TRBV11-2 to TRBJ2-2; D may be TRBD1 (7 bases). V lost 6 bases, J lost 3 bases, and 20 bases lay in between. Germline V gives CDR1 SGHAT, CDR2 FQNNGV. This CDR3 region has 17 residues.

CDR3 sequence (DNA): TGTGCCAGCAGTTCCGGACTTTCTGGCTACACCTTC. Protein sequence: CASSSGLSGYTF. The rearrangement joins TRBV27 to TRBJ1-2; D is ambiguous. Per germline, CDR1 MNHEY and CDR2 SMNVEV (reference sequence). The CDR3 is 12 residues long. Trimming shortened V by 4 bases and J by 7 bases, and 10 bases separated the two germline ends.

The J gene is TRBJ1-1, the V gene TRBV19, with TRBD1 as a possible D gene (5 bases). Germline V gene data show CDR1 as LNHDA and CDR2 as SQIVND (reference sequence). The CDR3 consists of 14 residues. Trimming shortened V by 0 bases and J by 5 bases, and 10 bases separated the two germline ends. CDR3 region: CASSIDRVRTEAFF. In DNA, the CDR3 is TGTGCCAGTAGTATAGACAGGGTCCGTACTGAAGCTTTCTTT. The full variable domain, its missing parts supplied by reference TRBV19 and TRBJ1-1, is DGGITQSPKYLFRKEGQNVTLSCEQNLNHDAMYWYRQDPGQGLRLIYYSQIVNDFQKGDIAEGYSVSREKKESFPLTVTSAQKNPTAFYLCASSIDRVRTEAFFGQGTRLTVV.

This chain connects TRBV6-4 to TRBJ2-2; TRBD1 aligns across 10 bases. Germline V gene lookup returns CDR1 MRHNA and CDR2 SNTAGT. The CDR3 runs to 16 residues. The trim removed 4 bases at V and 4 bases at J, leaving 6 bases unmatched. The CDR3 loop is CASSVMGQGFTGELFF. The DNA of the CDR3 is TGTGCCAGCAGTGTGATGGGACAGGGGTTCACCGGGGAGCTGTTTTTT.

The chain combines TRBV19 with TRBJ1-1, with a possible D match to TRBD1 (5 bases). The CDR3 is 12 residues long. V lost 1 base and J lost 11, with 11 bases in between. Germline-derived CDR1 and CDR2 are LNHDA and SQIVND (reference sequence). The CDR3 region is CASSIGGVRAFF. In DNA form, the CDR3 reads TGTGCCAGTAGTATAGGAGGGGTAAGGGCTTTCTTT. The complete variable domain, with remaining parts taken from reference TRBV19 and TRBJ1-1, reads DGGITQSPKYLFRKEGQNVTLSCEQNLNHDAMYWYRQDPGQGLRLIYYSQIVNDFQKGDIAEGYSVSREKKESFPLTVTSAQKNPTAFYLCASSIGGVRAFFGQGTRLTVV.

This clone came up once. The chain is built from TRBV5-1 and TRBJ2-5, with 8 bases lining up with TRBD2. Germline V gives CDR1 SGHRS, CDR2 YFSETQ. Losses at the gene ends were 3 bases for V and 1 base for J; bases not matched to a gene: 5. There are 15 residues in the CDR3. In nucleotides, the CDR3 is TGCGCCAGCAGCTGGGATGGACTAGCCCAAGAGACCCAGTACTTC. The encoded protein is CASSWDGLAQETQYF.

The rearrangement joins TRBV9 to TRBJ2-1; weak D call: TRBD2 (5 bases). V gave up 0 bases and J gave up 7 bases, with 11 bases separating them. Germline values: CDR1 SGDLS, CDR2 YYNGEE. The CDR3 covers 14 residues. The CDR3 DNA reads TGTGCCAGCAGCGTAGTCGAGAGGGAGAATGAGCAGTTCTTC. It yields the protein CASSVVERENEQFF.

This chain connects TRBV18 to TRBJ2-1; a possible D gene is TRBD1 (6 bases). The CDR3 has 17 amino acids. Germline V gene lookup returns CDR1 KGHSH and CDR2 LQKENI. V shed 3 bases and J shed 0 bases, with 15 bases lying between them. CDR3 protein: CASSPLTGRSSYNEQFF. For the CDR3, the DNA is TGTGCCAGCTCACCCCTGACAGGTCGTAGCTCCTACAATGAGCAGTTCTTC.

The chain has TRBV4-1 and TRBJ2-7; TRBD2 might be the D (6 bases). The germline gives CDR1 MGHRA, CDR2 YSYEKL. V shed 4 bases and J shed 4 bases, with 14 bases lying between them. The CDR3 is 14 residues long. The CDR3: CASSRVGSFYEQYF. DNA of the CDR3: TGCGCCAGCAGCCGGGTCGGGAGTTTTTACGAGCAGTACTTC.

This clone was counted a single time. The V gene is TRBV28, the J gene TRBJ1-5, with D possibly being TRBD1 (5 bases). Germline values: CDR1 MDHEN, CDR2 SYDVKM. The germline V and J ends were trimmed by 5 bases and 6 bases, with 14 bases remaining between them. CDR3 length equals 14 residues. The CDR3 DNA sequence: TGTGCCAGCAGTCCAGGGACCGCCGTTCAGCCCCAGCATTTT. This translates into CASSPGTAVQPQHF.

The chain carries TRBV5-4 and TRBJ2-2, with 8 positions matching TRBD1. Germline CDR1 is SGHNT and CDR2 is YYREEE (reference sequence). The CDR3 runs to 15 residues. Germline trimming cut 5 bases from V and 5 bases from J; bases unmatched to any gene: 8. CDR3 amino acids: CASSFVTGATGELFF. CDR3 coding DNA: TGTGCCAGCAGTTTTGTGACAGGGGCGACCGGGGAGCTGTTTTTT.

The CDR3 nucleotides read TGTGCCAGTAGTGTGGGACTCGAGCAGTTCTTC. Its protein is CASSVGLEQFF. The gene calls are TRBV19 and TRBJ2-1, with TRBD2 as a possible D gene (6 bases). Trimming left V 5 bases short and J 10 bases short, with 9 bases between. The CDR3 covers 11 residues. Germline V lookup: CDR1 LNHDA, CDR2 SQIVND (reference sequence).

This clone was recorded only once. The chain combines TRBV15 with TRBJ1-1; TRBD1 might be the D (5 bases). V lost 8 bases and J 3 bases, leaving 16 bases between the germline ends. This CDR3 has 14 amino acids. Germline CDR1 LNHNV, CDR2 YYDKDF (reference sequence). For the CDR3, the DNA is TGTGCCACCGGACGGACGGTAGGGGACACTGAAGCTTTCTTT. Encoded protein: CATGRTVGDTEAFF.

The genes are TRBV5-6 and TRBJ2-1, with TRBD2 matching 8 bases. Germline CDR1 and CDR2: SGHDT and YYEEEE. Trimming took 2 bases from V and 1 from J; bases not matched to a gene: 5. CDR3 length equals 16 residues. CDR3 loop: CASSLHSGESYNEQFF. In nucleotides, the CDR3 is TGTGCCAGCAGCTTACATAGCGGGGAGTCCTACAATGAGCAGTTCTTC. Full variable domain (remainder filled in from reference TRBV5-6 and TRBJ2-1): DAGVTQSPTHLIKTRGQQVTLRCSPKSGHDTVSWYQQALGQGPQFIFQYYEEEERQRGNFPDRFSGHQFPNYSSELNVNALLLGDSALYLCASSLHSGESYNEQFFGPGTRLTVL.

In its sample, this clone was seen once. The chain uses TRBV9 and TRBJ1-2; TRBD1 might be the D (6 bases). This CDR3 is built from 13 residues. The germline V and J ends were trimmed by 6 bases and 6 bases, with 15 bases remaining between them. Germline V CDR1 and CDR2: SGDLS, YYNGEE. The CDR3 reads CASTWTEGDGYTF. The CDR3 nucleotides are TGTGCCAGCACCTGGACGGAGGGGGATGGCTACACCTTC. Using reference TRBV9 and TRBJ1-2 for the parts outside the CDR3, the full variable domain is DSGVTQTPKHLITATGQRVTLRCSPRSGDLSVYWYQQSLDQGLQFLIQYYNGEERAKGNILERFSAQQFPDLHSELNLSSLELGDSALYFCASTWTEGDGYTFGSGTRLTVV.

The chain recombines TRBV9 with TRBJ2-1; TRBD2 might be the D (6 bases). This CDR3 is 18 amino acids long. Germline assignment: CDR1 SGDLS and CDR2 YYNGEE. With 2 bases removed from V and 4 bases from J, the gap between germline ends came to 22 bases. The CDR3 region has the DNA TGTGCCAGCAGCGTCTCCGGGACTCCAGGACCGCAGTACAATGAGCAGTTCTTC. Its translation: CASSVSGTPGPQYNEQFF.